This T cell receptor (beta chain) was sequenced in a study of tumor T cells in aggressive B-cell lymphoma. CDR1 and CDR2 from the germline V gene are LNHDA and SQIVND (reference sequence). This CDR3 is 15 amino acids long. Trimming stripped 6 bases from V and 4 bases from J, with 15 bases between. Profiling relied on immunoSEQ multiplex PCR, and the TCRdb table lists in-frame clones only, not all of them. In the table there are approximately 3,000 clones, more than 75% of which are singletons. The sample taken for sequencing was tumor tissue. The TCR was taken from an adult with diffuse large B cell lymphoma. This chain connects TRBV19 to TRBJ1-4; D might be TRBD1 (5 bases). CDR3 residues: CASSPQGYGNEKLFF. CDR3 DNA: TGTGCCAGTAGCCCCCAGGGATACGGTAATGAAAAACTGTTTTTT.